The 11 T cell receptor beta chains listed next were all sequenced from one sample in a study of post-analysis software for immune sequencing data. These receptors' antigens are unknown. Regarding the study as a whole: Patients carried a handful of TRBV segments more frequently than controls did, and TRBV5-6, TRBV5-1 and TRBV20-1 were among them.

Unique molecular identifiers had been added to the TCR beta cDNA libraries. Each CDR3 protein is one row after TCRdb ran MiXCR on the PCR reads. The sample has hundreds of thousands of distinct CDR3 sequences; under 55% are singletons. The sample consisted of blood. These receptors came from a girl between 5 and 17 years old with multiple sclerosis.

The CDR3 bases are TGTGCCATCAAGACAGCGGAGACCCAGTACTTC. Translation: CAIKTAETQYF. The chain combines TRBV10-3 with TRBJ2-5; TRBD1 is a possible D gene (5 bases). Germline-derived CDR1 and CDR2 are ENHRY and SYGVKD. The CDR3 extends over 11 amino acids. V was pared by 7 bases and J by 5 bases, with 8 bases between.

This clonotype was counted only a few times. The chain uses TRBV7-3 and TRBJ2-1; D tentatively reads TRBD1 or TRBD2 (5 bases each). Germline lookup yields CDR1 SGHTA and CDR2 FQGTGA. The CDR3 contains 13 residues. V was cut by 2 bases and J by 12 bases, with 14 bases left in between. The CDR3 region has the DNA TGTGCCAGCAGCTTAGACTCCGGGACGGGGCAGTTCTTC. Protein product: CASSLDSGTGQFF.

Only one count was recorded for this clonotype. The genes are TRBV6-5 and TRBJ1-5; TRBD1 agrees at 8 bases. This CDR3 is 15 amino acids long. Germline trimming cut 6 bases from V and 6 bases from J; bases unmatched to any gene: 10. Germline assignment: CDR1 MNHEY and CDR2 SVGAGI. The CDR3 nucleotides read TGTGCCAGCAGCCCGGACAGGGCCTTCTTTCAGCCCCAGCATTTT. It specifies CASSPDRAFFQPQHF.

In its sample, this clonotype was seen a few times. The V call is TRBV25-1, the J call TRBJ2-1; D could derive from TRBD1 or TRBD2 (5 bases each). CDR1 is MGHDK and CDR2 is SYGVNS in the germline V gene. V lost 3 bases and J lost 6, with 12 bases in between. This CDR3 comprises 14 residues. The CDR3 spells CASSEVGTSNEQFF. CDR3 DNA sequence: TGTGCCAGCAGTGAGGTGGGGACCTCCAATGAGCAGTTCTTC.

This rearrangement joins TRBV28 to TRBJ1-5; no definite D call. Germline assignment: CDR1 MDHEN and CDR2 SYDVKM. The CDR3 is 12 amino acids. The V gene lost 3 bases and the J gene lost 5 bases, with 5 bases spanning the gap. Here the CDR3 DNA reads TGTGCCAGCAGTTTGGCAGATCAGCCCCAGCATTTT. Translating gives CASSLADQPQHF.

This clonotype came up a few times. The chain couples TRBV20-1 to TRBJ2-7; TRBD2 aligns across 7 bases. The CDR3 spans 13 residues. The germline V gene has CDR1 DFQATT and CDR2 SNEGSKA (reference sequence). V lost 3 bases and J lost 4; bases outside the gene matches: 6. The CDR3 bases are TGCAGTGCTAGGCTAGCGGAGAGATACGAGCAGTACTTC. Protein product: CSARLAERYEQYF.

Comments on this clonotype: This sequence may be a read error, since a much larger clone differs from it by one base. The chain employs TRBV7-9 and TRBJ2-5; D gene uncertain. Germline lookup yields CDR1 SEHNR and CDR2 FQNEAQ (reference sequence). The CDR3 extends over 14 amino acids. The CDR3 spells CASSLVGRQGTQYF. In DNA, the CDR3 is TGTGCCAGCAGCTTAGTGGGCAGACAAGGGACCCAGTACTTC.

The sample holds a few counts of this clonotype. The CDR3 DNA is TGCGCCAGCAGCCTGGGACACCCATACCAAGAGACCCAGTACTTC. Encoded protein: CASSLGHPYQETQYF. V usage is TRBV5-1 and J usage is TRBJ2-5; D might be TRBD1 (6 bases). CDR1 is SGHRS and CDR2 is YFSETQ in the germline V gene. Trimming pared 4 bases from V and 0 bases from J, leaving 13 bases between. The length of the CDR3 is 15 residues. Based on the CDR3 plus reference TRBV5-1 and TRBJ2-5, the full variable domain is KAGVTQTPRYLIKTRGQQVTLSCSPISGHRSVSWYQQTPGQGLQFLFEYFSETQRNKGNFPGRFSGRQFSNSRSEMNVSTLELGDSALYLCASSLGHPYQETQYFGPGTRLLVL.

CDR3 DNA sequence: TGCGCCAGCAGACTAGCGGGAGACTACAATGAGCAGTTCTTC. This translates into CASRLAGDYNEQFF. This chain links TRBV4-1 with TRBJ2-1, with 11 bases fitting TRBD2. Per the germline V gene, CDR1 is MGHRA and CDR2 is YSYEKL. The CDR3 runs 14 residues. V dropped 6 bases and J dropped 3; count of bases not matched to a gene: 1.

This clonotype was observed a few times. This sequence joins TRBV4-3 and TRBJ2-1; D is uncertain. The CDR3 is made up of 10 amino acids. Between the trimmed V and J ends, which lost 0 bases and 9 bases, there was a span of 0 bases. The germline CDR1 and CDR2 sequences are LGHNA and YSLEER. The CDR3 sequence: CASSQDEQFF. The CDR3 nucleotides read TGCGCCAGCAGCCAAGATGAGCAGTTCTTC.

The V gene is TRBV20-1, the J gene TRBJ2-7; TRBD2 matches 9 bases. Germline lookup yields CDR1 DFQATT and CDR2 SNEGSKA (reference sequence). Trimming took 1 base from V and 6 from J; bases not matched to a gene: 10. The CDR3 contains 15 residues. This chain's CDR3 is CSARGGGRALTEQYF. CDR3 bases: TGCAGTGCTAGAGGGGGCGGGAGGGCCCTCACCGAGCAGTACTTC.